This T cell receptor (beta chain) is from a study of blood T cell repertoires in COVID-19. Study summary: From T cells, B-cell-depleted T cells, or PBMCs came the material, which was cDNA or gDNA.

The CDR3 has 10 amino acids. From germline, CDR1 is SQVTM and CDR2 ANQGSEA. The V end was cut by 5 bases, the J end by 6 bases, with 7 bases between. Original analysis: Estimation of nucleated cell counts was performed using reference gene primer amplification. Clones were read by immunoSEQ multiplex PCR, and TCRdb kept only the in-frame ones, dropping some. That table furnishes V, J and clone size, whereas the DNA furnished D and trimming. The sample comprises roughly 65,000 clones, around 80% of which are singletons, and approximately 14% rests with the top ten. This chain links TRBV29-1 with TRBJ1-2; D is uncertain. The sample taken for sequencing was peripheral blood. The TCR comes from a man aged 80 or over with acute or convalescent COVID-19. The CDR3: CSVHYDGYTF. The CDR3 DNA sequence: TGCAGCGTTCACTACGATGGCTACACCTTC.